This T cell receptor (beta chain) comes out of a study of shared clonotypes between healthy human individuals. General study points: The study generally estimated greater richness for naive than memory subsets.

Germline values: CDR1 LNHDA, CDR2 SQIVND (reference sequence). V lost 0 bases and J 2 bases, leaving 10 bases between the germline ends. The CDR3 spans 15 residues. Sequencing used immunoSEQ multiplex PCR; TCRdb keeps in-frame clones, though not all of them. Among around 2,100,000 clones listed, approximately 95% were seen once. CD45RO negativity and positive selection for CCR7 defined naive CD8 cells, a population that excluded terminally differentiated effector memory CD45RA+ cells. Healthy HIV-negative adults without recent acute infections or vaccinations served as donors. For this clone: As yet, its antigen is unknown.

V usage is TRBV19 and J usage is TRBJ1-2, with TRBD1 as a possible D gene (6 bases). The sequencing input was naive CD8+ T cells sorted from blood. The sequence derives from a young man in good health. The CDR3 DNA reads as TGTGCCAGTAGTATAGACAGGGACATCAACTATGGCTACACCTTC. This gives the protein CASSIDRDINYGYTF.